Listed below are T cell receptor beta chains from one sample, sequenced in a study of T cell responses to AZD1222 COVID-19 vaccine. Sequencing was performed with immunoSEQ multiplex PCR; in TCRdb, only in-frame clones are kept and a portion is missing. This table holds around 150,000 clones, roughly 87% found once. Here the sequenced sample was peripheral blood, taken 28 days after the second AZD1222 dose. The receptor set was obtained from an adult who received the AZD1222 COVID-19 vaccine. Both conserved end residues are part of each CDR3. A D gene is named only where the DNA matches it firmly. A row's size may be missing; if present it is once, few, many or a size class.

CDR3 DNA: TGTGCCAGCAGCCCCGACATGACAGGGGGCTACGAGCAGTACTTC; CDR3 protein: CASSPDMTGGYEQYF; J gene: TRBJ2-7; V gene: TRBV28; CDR3 length: 15; clone size: .; D gene: TRBD1
CDR3 DNA: TGTGCCAGCAACTCGGGGGGGGGAAACACCATATATTTT; CDR3 protein: CASNSGGGNTIYF; J gene: TRBJ1-3; V gene: TRBV28; CDR3 length: 13; clone size: .; D gene: .
CDR3 DNA: TGTGCCTGGAGTGTAGTCCCGACAGATTTGTACTTC; CDR3 protein: CAWSVVPTDLYF; J gene: TRBJ2-7; V gene: TRBV30; CDR3 length: 12; clone size: .; D gene: .
CDR3 DNA: TGTGCCTGGACGAGCGGAGAAAAACTGTTTTTT; CDR3 protein: CAWTSGEKLFF; J gene: TRBJ1-4; V gene: TRBV30; CDR3 length: 11; clone size: once; D gene: .
CDR3 DNA: TGCAGCGGTGGGACCTTCTACAATGAGCAGTTCTTC; CDR3 protein: CSGGTFYNEQFF; J gene: TRBJ2-1; V gene: TRBV29-1; CDR3 length: 12; clone size: .; D gene: .
CDR3 DNA: TGCAGTGCTTATTACACCGGGGAGCTGTTTTTT; CDR3 protein: CSAYYTGELFF; J gene: TRBJ2-2; V gene: TRBV20-1; CDR3 length: 11; clone size: .; D gene: .
CDR3 DNA: TGTGCCAGCAGTTACCGGACAGGGCGCACAGATACGCAGTATTTT; CDR3 protein: CASSYRTGRTDTQYF; J gene: TRBJ2-3; V gene: TRBV6-6; CDR3 length: 15; clone size: .; D gene: TRBD1
CDR3 DNA: TGTGCCAGCAGCTTGGACAGTGGGCGGAATTCACCCCTCCACTTT; CDR3 protein: CASSLDSGRNSPLHF; J gene: TRBJ1-6; V gene: TRBV5-4; CDR3 length: 15; clone size: .; D gene: .
CDR3 DNA: TGTGCCAGCTCACCAGAGACAGGGAAAGAGACCCAGTACTTC; CDR3 protein: CASSPETGKETQYF; J gene: TRBJ2-5; V gene: TRBV18; CDR3 length: 14; clone size: .; D gene: TRBD1
CDR3 DNA: TGCGCCAGCAGGGAACGGCAGTCCTACAATGAGCAGTTCTTC; CDR3 protein: CASRERQSYNEQFF; J gene: TRBJ2-1; V gene: TRBV5-1; CDR3 length: 14; clone size: few; D gene: .
CDR3 DNA: TGTGCCAGCATTACCTGGAGGTCAGGGAATCAGCCCCAGCATTTT; CDR3 protein: CASITWRSGNQPQHF; J gene: TRBJ1-5; V gene: TRBV25-1; CDR3 length: 15; clone size: .; D gene: .
CDR3 DNA: TGTGCCAGCAGCCGCGGGACTAGCGGGAGTGGGGAGACCCAGTACTTC; CDR3 protein: CASSRGTSGSGETQYF; J gene: TRBJ2-5; V gene: TRBV7-9; CDR3 length: 16; clone size: .; D gene: TRBD2
CDR3 DNA: TGTGCCAGTAGTATTGGGGCCCTCGGGACTGGCTACACCTTC; CDR3 protein: CASSIGALGTGYTF; J gene: TRBJ1-2; V gene: TRBV19; CDR3 length: 14; clone size: few; D gene: .
CDR3 DNA: TGCGCCAGCAGCTTGAGGCAGGGGGCTACCTCCCTAGCGGGAGAGTCCGGGACCCAGTACTTC; CDR3 protein: CASSLRQGATSLAGESGTQYF; J gene: TRBJ2-5; V gene: TRBV5-1; CDR3 length: 21; clone size: .; D gene: TRBD2
CDR3 DNA: TGTGCGTCAAAGGGGCAGGGGGATTCACCCCTCCACTTT; CDR3 protein: CASKGQGDSPLHF; J gene: TRBJ1-6; V gene: TRBV7-2; CDR3 length: 13; clone size: .; D gene: TRBD1
CDR3 DNA: TGTGCCAGCAGTGGGGGATTTGGAGCGGGGACCCTCAATGAGCAGTTCTTC; CDR3 protein: CASSGGFGAGTLNEQFF; J gene: TRBJ2-1; V gene: TRBV25-1; CDR3 length: 17; clone size: .; D gene: TRBD2
CDR3 DNA: TGTGCCAGTAGTCCCCGAGTGGTCGGCACCTACGAGCAGTACTTC; CDR3 protein: CASSPRVVGTYEQYF; J gene: TRBJ2-7; V gene: TRBV19; CDR3 length: 15; clone size: .; D gene: .
CDR3 DNA: TGTGCCAGCTCACCCAGGGGGGCCTCAACCTACGAGCAGTACTTC; CDR3 protein: CASSPRGASTYEQYF; J gene: TRBJ2-7; V gene: TRBV18; CDR3 length: 15; clone size: .; D gene: .
CDR3 DNA: TGTGCCAGCAGCGCAGGACAGGGAGGAAACACCATATATTTT; CDR3 protein: CASSAGQGGNTIYF; J gene: TRBJ1-3; V gene: TRBV9; CDR3 length: 14; clone size: once; D gene: TRBD1
CDR3 DNA: TGTGCCAGCAGCTTAGGGCCGACAGGTGAAAAACTGTTTTTT; CDR3 protein: CASSLGPTGEKLFF; J gene: TRBJ1-4; V gene: TRBV11-2; CDR3 length: 14; clone size: once; D gene: .
CDR3 DNA: TGTGCCAGCAGCCAAGATGCGCGTTTGGGCAATCAGCCCCAGCATTTT; CDR3 protein: CASSQDARLGNQPQHF; J gene: TRBJ1-5; V gene: TRBV14; CDR3 length: 16; clone size: .; D gene: .
CDR3 DNA: TGCGCCAGCAGCTCCGGACAGGGCAATCAGCCCCAGCATTTT; CDR3 protein: CASSSGQGNQPQHF; J gene: TRBJ1-5; V gene: TRBV5-1; CDR3 length: 14; clone size: .; D gene: TRBD1
CDR3 DNA: TGTGCCAGCAACACTGCCGGGAACACTGAAGCTTTCTTT; CDR3 protein: CASNTAGNTEAFF; J gene: TRBJ1-1; V gene: TRBV6-5; CDR3 length: 13; clone size: .; D gene: .
CDR3 DNA: TGTGCCAGCAGCGCCGGGGGACAGGGCTACAATGAGCAGTTCTTC; CDR3 protein: CASSAGGQGYNEQFF; J gene: TRBJ2-1; V gene: TRBV9; CDR3 length: 15; clone size: .; D gene: TRBD1
CDR3 DNA: TGCGCCACCACAAGGGGCGGGGGCGGTGAGCAGTTCTTC; CDR3 protein: CATTRGGGGEQFF; J gene: TRBJ2-1; V gene: TRBV5-1; CDR3 length: 13; clone size: .; D gene: .
CDR3 DNA: TGTGCCAGCAGTGTGCAGGGCAATCAGCCCCAGCATTTT; CDR3 protein: CASSVQGNQPQHF; J gene: TRBJ1-5; V gene: TRBV6-4; CDR3 length: 13; clone size: .; D gene: .